At least ten counts were recorded for the clone carrying this T cell receptor (beta chain). Time point in this sample: before trial treatment. The data originate from a study of low-dose radiotherapy and immunotherapy resistance in tumors. Study-wide context: A dose of 0.5 Gy per fraction was delivered to Cohort 1 every 2 weeks, for a total of 6.5 Gy. TRAV- and TRBV-specific primers, spanning alpha and beta chains, primed first-strand cDNA. Participants in Cohort 2 were given 1 Gy per fraction every two weeks, for 13 Gy over 26 weeks.

The TCRs were subjected to amplification over about 19 PCR cycles employing a constant-region primer in conjunction with a V-primer adapter. Isolated mRNA underwent amplification by in vitro transcription. TCRdb re-called the reads with MiXCR, one entry per CDR3 protein. The sample has tens of thousands of distinct CDR3 sequences, about an eighth seen once. Germline V gene data show CDR1 as SEHNR and CDR2 as FQNEAQ (reference sequence). The V gene lost 5 bases and the J gene lost 4 bases, with 18 bases spanning the gap. This CDR3 region has 16 residues. The chain combines TRBV7-9 with TRBJ2-1, with D possibly matching TRBD2 (7 bases). This TCR was recovered from a female donor with ovarian cancer. The starting material was PBMCs, obtained before treatment. CDR3: CASSQGSGTEYNEQFF. CDR3 sequence (DNA): TGTGCCAGCAGCCAGGGGAGCGGGACCGAATACAATGAGCAGTTCTTC.